This T cell receptor beta chain was obtained from a study of radiotherapy plus CTLA-4 blockade in lung cancer. As concerns this clone: Its specificity is unknown.

Germline CDR1 reads SGHRS; CDR2 reads YFSETQ. The CDR3 is 11 amino acids. Trimming left V 4 bases short and J 1 base short, with 2 bases between. The method was immunoSEQ multiplex PCR; TCRdb's version includes in-frame clones alone and lacks a portion of them. The sample carries tens of thousands of clones, 78% recorded once. General observations from the study: Early blood T cell clone dynamics, with interferon-beta, were reported to best predict response. Researchers report tumor-derived TCR clones expanding in blood after radiotherapy plus ipilimumab.

This TCR was recovered from a human donor with non-small cell lung cancer who had a complete response to radiotherapy plus ipilimumab. This specimen consisted of peripheral blood, obtained from a patient treated with radiotherapy plus ipilimumab. J is TRBJ2-5 and V is TRBV5-1; no reliable D call. The CDR3 sequence: CASSVQETQYF. Here the CDR3 DNA reads TGCGCCAGCAGCGTCCAAGAGACCCAGTACTTC.